A single sample is the source of the 6 T cell receptor beta chains below, sequenced in a study of siplizumab effects on memory and regulatory T cells. The assay was immunoSEQ multiplex PCR, and TCRdb's table has in-frame clones only and misses some. This table holds about 72,000 clones, about 89% found once. Sequencing used CD8+ T cells sorted from blood. The receptors here all came from a human donor in good health.

Only a few counts were recorded for this clone. The chain has TRBV4-1 and TRBJ2-1; unclear D gene. This CDR3 has 15 amino acids. V shed 1 base and J shed 0 bases, with 7 bases lying between them. CDR1 MGHRA and CDR2 YSYEKL come from the germline V gene. This CDR3 reads CASSQVQSSYNEQFF. CDR3 DNA: TGCGCCAGCAGCCAAGTGCAGAGCTCCTACAATGAGCAGTTCTTC.

V gene TRBV10-1 combines with J gene TRBJ2-3; 8 nucleotides align to TRBD2. Germline CDR1 WNHNN, CDR2 SYGVQD (reference sequence). V was clipped by 3 bases and J by 0 bases; unmatched bases: 11. The CDR3 has 18 amino acids. For the CDR3, the DNA is TGCGCCAGCAGTGAAAGAAGCGGGAGATCCACTAGCACAGATACGCAGTATTTT. Protein: CASSERSGRSTSTDTQYF.

This chain links TRBV5-4 with TRBJ2-3; 10 bases fit TRBD2. This CDR3 comprises 13 residues. Germline loops: CDR1 SGHNT, CDR2 YYREEE (reference sequence). V was clipped by 7 bases and J by 4 bases; unmatched bases: 3. The CDR3 here is CASRLAGADTQYF. In nucleotides, the CDR3 is TGTGCCAGCCGGCTAGCGGGAGCAGATACGCAGTATTTT.

J is TRBJ2-7 and V is TRBV2, with D maybe TRBD1 (5 bases). V was pared by 10 bases and J by 2 bases, with 15 bases between. The CDR3 length is 13 residues. Per the germline V gene, CDR1 is SNHLY and CDR2 is FYNNEI. In DNA form, the CDR3 reads TGTGCCATCCTGGGGCTGTTGACCTACGAGCAGTACTTC. Its protein product is CAILGLLTYEQYF.

J is TRBJ2-7 and V is TRBV7-7; TRBD2 is a possible D gene (6 bases). Germline CDR1 and CDR2: SSHAT and FNYEAQ (reference sequence). The CDR3 has 9 amino acids. CDR3 region: CAGGYEQYF. The DNA for the CDR3 is TGTGCGGGAGGCTACGAGCAGTACTTC.

The rearrangement joins TRBV7-9 to TRBJ2-4; 9 bases are a match to TRBD1. CDR1 is SEHNR and CDR2 is FQNEAQ in the germline V gene (reference sequence). CDR3 size: 16 residues. Trimming at V came to 4 bases and at J to 2 bases, leaving 6 bases not matched to a gene. CDR3 coding DNA: TGTGCCAGCAGCTCCGGGACAGGGATGTCCAAAAACATTCAGTACTTC. Its translation: CASSSGTGMSKNIQYF. The variable domain in full, completed from reference TRBV7-9 and TRBJ2-4, reads DTGVSQNPRHKITKRGQNVTFRCDPISEHNRLYWYRQTLGQGPEFLTYFQNEAQLEKSRLLSDRFSAERPKGSFSTLEIQRTEQGDSAMYLCASSSGTGMSKNIQYFGAGTRLSVL.